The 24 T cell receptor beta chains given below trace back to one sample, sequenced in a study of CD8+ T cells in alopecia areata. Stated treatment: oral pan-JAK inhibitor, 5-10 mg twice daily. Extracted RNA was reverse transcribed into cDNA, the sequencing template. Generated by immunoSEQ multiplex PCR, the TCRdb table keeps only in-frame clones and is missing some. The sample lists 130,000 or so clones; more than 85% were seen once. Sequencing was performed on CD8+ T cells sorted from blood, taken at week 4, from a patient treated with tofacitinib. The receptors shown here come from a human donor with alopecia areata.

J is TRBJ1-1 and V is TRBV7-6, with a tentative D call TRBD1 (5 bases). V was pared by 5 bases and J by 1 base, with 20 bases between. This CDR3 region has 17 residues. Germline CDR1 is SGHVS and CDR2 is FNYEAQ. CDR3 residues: CASSPKTAVGENTEAFF. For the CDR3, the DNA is TGTGCCAGCAGCCCTAAGACAGCCGTGGGGGAGAACACTGAAGCTTTCTTT.

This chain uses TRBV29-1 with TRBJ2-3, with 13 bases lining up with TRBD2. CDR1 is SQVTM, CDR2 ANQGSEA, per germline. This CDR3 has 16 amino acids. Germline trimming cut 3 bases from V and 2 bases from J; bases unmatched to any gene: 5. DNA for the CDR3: TGCAGCGTTGACGGGACTAGCGGGAAACCCACAGATACGCAGTATTTT. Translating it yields CSVDGTSGKPTDTQYF.

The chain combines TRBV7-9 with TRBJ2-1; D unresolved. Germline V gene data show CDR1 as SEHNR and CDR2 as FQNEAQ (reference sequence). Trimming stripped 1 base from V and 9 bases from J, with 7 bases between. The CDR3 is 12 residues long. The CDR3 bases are TGTGCCAGCAGCTTAGGGGCTGGTGAGCAGTTCTTC. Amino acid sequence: CASSLGAGEQFF. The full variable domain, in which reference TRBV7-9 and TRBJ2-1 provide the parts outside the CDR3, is DTGVSQNPRHKITKRGQNVTFRCDPISEHNRLYWYRQTLGQGPEFLTYFQNEAQLEKSRLLSDRFSAERPKGSFSTLEIQRTEQGDSAMYLCASSLGAGEQFFGPGTRLTVL.

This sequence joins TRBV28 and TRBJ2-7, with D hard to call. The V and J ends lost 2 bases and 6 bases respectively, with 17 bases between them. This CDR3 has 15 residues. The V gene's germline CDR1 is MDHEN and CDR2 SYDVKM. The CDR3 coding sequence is TGTGCCAGCAGTTTAAGTCCTCTCAGTGGGTCCGAGCAGTACTTC. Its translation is CASSLSPLSGSEQYF.

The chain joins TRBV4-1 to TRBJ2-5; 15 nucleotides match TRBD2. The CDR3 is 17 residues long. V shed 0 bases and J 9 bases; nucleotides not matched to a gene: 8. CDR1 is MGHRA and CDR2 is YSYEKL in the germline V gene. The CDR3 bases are TGCGCCAGCAGCCAAGAAAGGACTAGCGGGAGGGGGGGCGCCCAGTACTTC. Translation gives CASSQERTSGRGGAQYF.

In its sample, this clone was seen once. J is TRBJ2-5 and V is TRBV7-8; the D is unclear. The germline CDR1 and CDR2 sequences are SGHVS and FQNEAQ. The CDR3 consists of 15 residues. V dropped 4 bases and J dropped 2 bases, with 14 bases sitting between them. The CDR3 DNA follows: TGTGCCAGCAGCTCCCTAGACTGGGATCAAGAGACCCAGTACTTC. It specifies CASSSLDWDQETQYF.

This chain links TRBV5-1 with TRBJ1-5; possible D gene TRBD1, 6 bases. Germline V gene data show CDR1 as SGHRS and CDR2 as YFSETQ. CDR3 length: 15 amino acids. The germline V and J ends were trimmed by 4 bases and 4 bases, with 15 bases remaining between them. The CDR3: CASSPRGGGNQPQHF. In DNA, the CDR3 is TGCGCCAGCAGCCCAAGAGGAGGGGGGAATCAGCCCCAGCATTTT.

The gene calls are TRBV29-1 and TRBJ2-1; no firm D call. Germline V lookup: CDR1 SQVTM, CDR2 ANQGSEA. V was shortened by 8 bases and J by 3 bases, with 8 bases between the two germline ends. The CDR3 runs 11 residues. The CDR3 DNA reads TGCAGCCGTATGGACTACAATGAGCAGTTCTTC. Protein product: CSRMDYNEQFF.

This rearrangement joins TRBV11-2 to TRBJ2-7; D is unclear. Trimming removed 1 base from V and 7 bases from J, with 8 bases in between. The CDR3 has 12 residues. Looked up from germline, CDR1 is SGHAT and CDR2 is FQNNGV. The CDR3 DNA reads TGTGCCAGCAGCTTAGGGGCGGATGAGCAGTACTTC. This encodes CASSLGADEQYF.

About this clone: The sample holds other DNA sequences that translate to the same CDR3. The CDR3 DNA reads TGTGCCAGCAGCTTAGGCGACGAGCAGTACTTC. This codes for CASSLGDEQYF. The chain links TRBV7-9 to TRBJ2-7; D ambiguous. V lost 1 base and J 5 bases, leaving 3 bases between the germline ends. Germline V gene lookup returns CDR1 SEHNR and CDR2 FQNEAQ (reference sequence). The CDR3 length is 11 residues.

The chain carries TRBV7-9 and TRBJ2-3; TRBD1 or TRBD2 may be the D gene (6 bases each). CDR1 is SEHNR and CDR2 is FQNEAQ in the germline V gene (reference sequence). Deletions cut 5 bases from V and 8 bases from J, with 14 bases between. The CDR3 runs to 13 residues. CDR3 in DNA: TGTGCCAGCAGCGACGGGGGCTCGGGTACGCAGTATTTT. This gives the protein CASSDGGSGTQYF.

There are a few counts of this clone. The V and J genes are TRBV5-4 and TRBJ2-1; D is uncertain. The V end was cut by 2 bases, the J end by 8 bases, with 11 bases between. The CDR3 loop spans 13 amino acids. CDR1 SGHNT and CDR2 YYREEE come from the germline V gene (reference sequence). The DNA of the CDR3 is TGTGCCAGCAGCTTTGGTTCGTCTTATGAGCAGTTCTTC. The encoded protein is CASSFGSSYEQFF.

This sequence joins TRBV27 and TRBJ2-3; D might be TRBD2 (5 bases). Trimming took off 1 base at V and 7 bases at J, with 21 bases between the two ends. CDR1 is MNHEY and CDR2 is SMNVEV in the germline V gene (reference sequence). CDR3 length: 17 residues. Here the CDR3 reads CASSLYGLELAENTQYF. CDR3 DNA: TGTGCCAGCAGTTTATACGGTCTCGAGCTAGCTGAGAATACGCAGTATTTT.

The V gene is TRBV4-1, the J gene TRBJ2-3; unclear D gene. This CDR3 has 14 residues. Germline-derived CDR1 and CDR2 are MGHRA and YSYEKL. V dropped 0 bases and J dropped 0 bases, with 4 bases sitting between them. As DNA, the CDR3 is TGCGCCAGCAGCCAAGATCAGAGCACAGATACGCAGTATTTT. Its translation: CASSQDQSTDTQYF.

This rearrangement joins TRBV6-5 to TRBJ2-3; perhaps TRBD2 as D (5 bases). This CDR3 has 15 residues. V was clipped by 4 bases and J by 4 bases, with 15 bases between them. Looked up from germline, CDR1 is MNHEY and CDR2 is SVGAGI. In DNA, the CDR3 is TGTGCCAGCAGTTTAAAGATTTTCGGGGCAGATACGCAGTATTTT. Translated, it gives CASSLKIFGADTQYF.

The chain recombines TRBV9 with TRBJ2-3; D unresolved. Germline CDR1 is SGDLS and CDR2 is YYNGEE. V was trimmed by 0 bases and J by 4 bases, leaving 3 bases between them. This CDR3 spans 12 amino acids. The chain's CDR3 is CASSVAADTQYF. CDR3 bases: TGTGCCAGCAGCGTAGCTGCAGATACGCAGTATTTT.

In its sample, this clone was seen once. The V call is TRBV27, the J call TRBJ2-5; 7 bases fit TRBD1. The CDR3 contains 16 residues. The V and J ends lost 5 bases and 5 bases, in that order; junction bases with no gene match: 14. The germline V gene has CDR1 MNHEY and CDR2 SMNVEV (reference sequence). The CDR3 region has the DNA TGTGCCAGCAGTCCCCTCACGGACAGGTCTTCGGAGACCCAGTACTTC. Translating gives CASSPLTDRSSETQYF.

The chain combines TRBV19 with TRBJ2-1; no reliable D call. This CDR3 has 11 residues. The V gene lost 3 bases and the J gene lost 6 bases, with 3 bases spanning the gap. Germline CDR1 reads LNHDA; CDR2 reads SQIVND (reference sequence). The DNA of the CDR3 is TGTGCCAGTAGTATGGGCAATGAGCAGTTCTTC. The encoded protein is CASSMGNEQFF.

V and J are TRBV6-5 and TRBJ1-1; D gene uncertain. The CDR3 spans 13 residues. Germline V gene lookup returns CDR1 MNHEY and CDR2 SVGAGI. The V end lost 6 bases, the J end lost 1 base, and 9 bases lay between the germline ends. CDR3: CASSLSWNTEAFF. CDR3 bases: TGTGCCAGCAGCCTCAGCTGGAACACTGAAGCTTTCTTT.

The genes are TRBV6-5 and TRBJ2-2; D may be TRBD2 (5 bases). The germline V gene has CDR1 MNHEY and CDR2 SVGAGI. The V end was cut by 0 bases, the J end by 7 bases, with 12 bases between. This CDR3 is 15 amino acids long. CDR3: CASSYSLVGGGELFF. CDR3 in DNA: TGTGCCAGCAGTTACTCCCTAGTAGGAGGCGGGGAGCTGTTTTTT.

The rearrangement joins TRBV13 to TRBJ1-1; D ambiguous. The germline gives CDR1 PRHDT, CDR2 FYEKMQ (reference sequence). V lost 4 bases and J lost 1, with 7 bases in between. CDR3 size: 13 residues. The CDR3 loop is CASSSRANTEAFF. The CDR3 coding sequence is TGTGCCAGCAGCTCCCGGGCGAACACTGAAGCTTTCTTT.

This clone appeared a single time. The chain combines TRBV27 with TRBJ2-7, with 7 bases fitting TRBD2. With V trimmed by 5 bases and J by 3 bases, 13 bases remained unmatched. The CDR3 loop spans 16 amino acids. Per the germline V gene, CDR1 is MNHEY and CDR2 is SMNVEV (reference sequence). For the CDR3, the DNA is TGTGCCAGCAGTCAAAGCCACAGCGCGGGGGTCTACGAGCAGTACTTC. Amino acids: CASSQSHSAGVYEQYF.

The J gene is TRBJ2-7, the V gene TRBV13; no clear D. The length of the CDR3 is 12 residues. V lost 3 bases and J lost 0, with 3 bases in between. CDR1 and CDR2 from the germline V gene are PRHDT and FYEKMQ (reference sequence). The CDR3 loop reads CASSFTSYEQYF. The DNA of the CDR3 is TGTGCCAGCAGCTTCACCTCCTACGAGCAGTACTTC.

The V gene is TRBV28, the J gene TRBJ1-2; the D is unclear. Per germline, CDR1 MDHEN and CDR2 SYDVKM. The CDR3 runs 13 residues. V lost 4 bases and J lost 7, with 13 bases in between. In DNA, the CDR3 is TGTGCCAGCAGTTCGGCAGGCGGAGGTGGCTACACCTTC. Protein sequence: CASSSAGGGGYTF.